These T cell receptor beta chains were read from a single sample in a study of cytomegalovirus exposure and HLA in healthy donors. Using immunoSEQ multiplex PCR, the repertoire was profiled, and TCRdb retains in-frame clones only, with some absent. The sample lists 90,000 to 120,000 clones; 70% were seen once. Material for sequencing was PBMCs. Receptors originate from a man between 40 and 49 years old in good health and CMV-seropositive. CDR3s include the opening cysteine and the closing phenylalanine or tryptophan. A D gene is named only where the DNA matches it firmly. A clone size is listed for some rows: how often the clone was seen (once, few, many), or a class if it is expanded.

TRBJ2-1	.	few	TRBV29-1	TGCAGCCCCCCTGGAGAATTATACAATGAGCAGTTCTTC	CSPPGELYNEQFF
TRBJ1-2	TRBD1	.	TRBV7-2	TGTGCCAGCAGCCTGACAGGGGCTAAGACCTATGGCTACACCTTC	CASSLTGAKTYGYTF
TRBJ2-5	.	.	TRBV7-8	TGTGCCAGCAGCTTTCGGGACATCCAAGAGACCCAGTACTTC	CASSFRDIQETQYF
TRBJ1-5	.	once	TRBV7-2	TGTGCCAGCAAGGGGACGGCCGGGGGTCAGCCCCAGCATTTT	CASKGTAGGQPQHF
TRBJ1-1	TRBD1	.	TRBV5-1	TGCGCCAGCAGCTTCGAGACAGGGCAAGGCACTGAAGCTTTCTTT	CASSFETGQGTEAFF
TRBJ2-7	.	.	TRBV7-9	TGTGCCAGCAGCCCACCCAGTGGCGAGCAGTACTTC	CASSPPSGEQYF
TRBJ1-3	TRBD1	.	TRBV7-3	TGTGCCAGCAGCTTAACAGGGGGCGCAGAAAACACCATATATTTT	CASSLTGGAENTIYF
TRBJ2-2	.	.	TRBV19	TGTGCCAGTAGTGTGACGCGGACCGGGGAGCTGTTTTTT	CASSVTRTGELFF
TRBJ2-2	TRBD1	.	TRBV2	TGTGCCAGCAGTGACGCAGGGGGTAGCACCGGGGAGCTGTTTTTT	CASSDAGGSTGELFF
TRBJ2-7	TRBD1	once	TRBV28	TGTGCCAGCAGTCCGGGGACAGGGGAGTACGAGCAGTACTTC	CASSPGTGEYEQYF
TRBJ2-1	TRBD2	.	TRBV6-5	TGTGCCAGCAGTACTAGCGGTCGCTACAATGAGCAGTTCTTC	CASSTSGRYNEQFF
TRBJ2-7	.	.	TRBV6-1	TGTGCCAGCAGTGAACTTCTGGTAGTTATTCACGAGCAGTACTTC	CASSELLVVIHEQYF
TRBJ2-3	.	.	TRBV7-2	TGTGCCAGCAGCCCCCCGTGGGATTACCGAAGCGGCCCACAAGATACGCAGTATTTT	CASSPPWDYRSGPQDTQYF